The source of this T cell receptor beta chain is a study of T cells in Graves' hyperthyroidism and ophthalmopathy. Study-wide results and caveats: Separation of ophthalmopathy from stable hyperthyroidism was achieved by a 13 V-J model.

Deletions cut 3 bases from V and 6 bases from J, with 9 bases between. In germline, CDR1 is SQVTM, CDR2 ANQGSEA. CDR3 length: 12 residues. TCR beta CDR3 region amplification was performed from RNA transcripts. First-round RT-PCR targeting the TCR CDR3 was performed with the HTBI primer set. TCRdb called the multiplex PCR reads again in MiXCR, with one record for every CDR3 protein. The sample contains 400,000 to 500,000 distinct CDR3 sequences, over 13% of which appear only once. This clonotype was recorded many times. Its antigen is unidentified. Researchers defined stable Graves' hyperthyroidism as no ophthalmopathy progression within 18 months.

The genes are TRBV29-1 and TRBJ2-1, with TRBD2 as a possible D gene (6 bases). The sample comprised blood. This clonotype was sampled from a woman younger than 35 with Graves' hyperthyroidism. DNA for the CDR3: TGCAGCGTTGAGGACGGGGGCAATGAGCAGTTCTTC. Translated: CSVEDGGNEQFF.